The 2 T cell receptor beta chains below all came from one sample that was sequenced in a study of radiation and T cells in renal cell carcinoma. Data came from immunoSEQ multiplex PCR; TCRdb stores just in-frame clones and leaves some out. The sample has about 59,000 clones, just under 80% seen once. Time point of the sample: baseline pretreatment blood. Treatment specified: 15 Gy SBRT to primary tumor, nephrectomy 4 weeks later. The sequences come from blood, collected from a patient whose treatment included radiotherapy and nephrectomy. These receptors were obtained from a man aged 60 to 69 with renal cell carcinoma.

This CDR3 reads CASSPDRSGNEKLFF. The CDR3 bases are TGTGCCAGCTCACCGGACAGGAGCGGGAATGAAAAACTGTTTTTT. J is TRBJ1-4 and V is TRBV18, with 7 bases that match TRBD1. This CDR3 is built from 15 residues. V lost 3 bases and J lost 5; bases outside the gene matches: 6. Germline V gene lookup returns CDR1 KGHSH and CDR2 LQKENI.

By frequency in the sample, this clone is medium-sized. The chain carries TRBV7-2 and TRBJ1-5; no firm D call. The germline V gene encodes CDR1 SGHTA and CDR2 FQGNSA. Between the trimmed V and J ends, which lost 7 bases and 3 bases, there was a span of 7 bases. CDR3 length: 12 residues. This chain's CDR3 is CASTQANQPQHF. CDR3 DNA sequence: TGTGCCAGCACCCAGGCCAATCAGCCCCAGCATTTT. The whole variable domain, remainder taken from reference TRBV7-2 and TRBJ1-5, is GAGVSQSPSNKVTEKGKDVELRCDPISGHTALYWYRQSLGQGLEFLIYFQGNSAPDKSGLPSDRFSAERTGGSVSTLTIQRTQQEDSAVYLCASTQANQPQHFGDGTRLSIL.